The present TCR beta chain was sequenced within a study of Tregs in tolerant kidney transplant recipients. Study results and caveats: Few patients were studied, so findings need validation in larger groups. Biological reproducibility was not directly addressed in this study. Expanding Tregs on activated donor B cells appeared to best identify donor-specific TCRbeta clones.

Unstimulated Tregs (CD4+CD25+CD127-) and CD4+CD25- non-Tregs were sorted from PBMCs. Points on this clone: Its target is not known.

Generated by immunoSEQ multiplex PCR, the TCRdb table keeps only in-frame clones and is missing some. The sample includes about 77,000 clones, 95% to 98% of them seen just once. The clonotype originates from a human donor who received a combined kidney and bone marrow transplant. Material: CD4+ T cells from blood, obtained before the transplant.

CDR3 sequence reads: CASSLGQGLGYTF. In nucleotides, the CDR3 is TGTGCCAGCAGCCTCGGACAGGGGTTAGGCTACACCTTC. The gene calls are TRBV5-4 and TRBJ1-2; 9 bases agree with TRBD1. The germline CDR1 and CDR2 sequences are SGHNT and YYREEE (reference sequence). V lost 4 bases and J lost 8; bases outside the gene matches: 6. This CDR3 region has 13 residues.